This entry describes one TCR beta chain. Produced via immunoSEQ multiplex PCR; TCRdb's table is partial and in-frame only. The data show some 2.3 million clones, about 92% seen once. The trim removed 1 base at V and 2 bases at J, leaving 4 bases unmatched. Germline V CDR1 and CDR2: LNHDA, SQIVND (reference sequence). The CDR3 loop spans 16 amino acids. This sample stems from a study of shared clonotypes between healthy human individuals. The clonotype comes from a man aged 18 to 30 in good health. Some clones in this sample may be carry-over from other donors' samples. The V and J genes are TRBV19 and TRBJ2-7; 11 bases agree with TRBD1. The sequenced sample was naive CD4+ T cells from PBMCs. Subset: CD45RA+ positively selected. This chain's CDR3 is CASSIVGTGGTYEQYF. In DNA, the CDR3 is TGTGCCAGTAGTATAGTTGGGACAGGGGGAACCTACGAGCAGTACTTC.